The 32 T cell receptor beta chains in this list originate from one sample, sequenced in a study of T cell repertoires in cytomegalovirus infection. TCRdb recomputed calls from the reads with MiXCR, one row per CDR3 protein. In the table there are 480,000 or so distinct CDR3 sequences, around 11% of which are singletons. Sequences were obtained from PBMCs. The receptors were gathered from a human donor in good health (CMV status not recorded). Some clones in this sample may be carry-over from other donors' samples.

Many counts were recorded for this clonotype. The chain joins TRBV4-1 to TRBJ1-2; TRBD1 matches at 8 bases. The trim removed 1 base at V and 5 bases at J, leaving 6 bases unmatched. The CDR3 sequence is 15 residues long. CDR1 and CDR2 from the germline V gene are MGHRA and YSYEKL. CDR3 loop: CASSQGTWTGYGYTF. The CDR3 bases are TGCGCCAGCAGCCAAGGGACTTGGACAGGGTATGGCTACACCTTC.

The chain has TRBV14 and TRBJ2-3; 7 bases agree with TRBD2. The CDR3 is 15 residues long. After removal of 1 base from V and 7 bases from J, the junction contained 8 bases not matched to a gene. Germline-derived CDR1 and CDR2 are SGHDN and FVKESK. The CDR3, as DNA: TGTGCCAGCAGCCAAGCGCGAGGGGAGGGTTATACGCAGTATTTT. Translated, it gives CASSQARGEGYTQYF.

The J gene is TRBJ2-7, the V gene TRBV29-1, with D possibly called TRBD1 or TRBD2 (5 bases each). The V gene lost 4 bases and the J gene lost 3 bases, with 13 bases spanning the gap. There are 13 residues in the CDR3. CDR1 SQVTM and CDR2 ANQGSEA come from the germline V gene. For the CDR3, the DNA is TGCAGCGTTGCGGGGCTGGCACTCTACGAGCAGTACTTC. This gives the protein CSVAGLALYEQYF.

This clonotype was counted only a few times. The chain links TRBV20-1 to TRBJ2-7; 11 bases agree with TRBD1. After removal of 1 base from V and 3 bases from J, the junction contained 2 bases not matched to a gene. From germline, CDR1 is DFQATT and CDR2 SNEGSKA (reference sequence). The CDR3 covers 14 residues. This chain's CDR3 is CSARGGTGGYEQYF. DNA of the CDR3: TGCAGTGCTAGAGGTGGGACAGGGGGCTACGAGCAGTACTTC.

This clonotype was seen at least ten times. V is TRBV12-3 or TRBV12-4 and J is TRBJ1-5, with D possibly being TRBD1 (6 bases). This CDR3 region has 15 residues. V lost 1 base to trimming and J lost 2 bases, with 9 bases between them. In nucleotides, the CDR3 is TGTGCCAGCAGTTTAGTTCCAGGGGGCAATCAGCCCCAGCATTTT. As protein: CASSLVPGGNQPQHF.

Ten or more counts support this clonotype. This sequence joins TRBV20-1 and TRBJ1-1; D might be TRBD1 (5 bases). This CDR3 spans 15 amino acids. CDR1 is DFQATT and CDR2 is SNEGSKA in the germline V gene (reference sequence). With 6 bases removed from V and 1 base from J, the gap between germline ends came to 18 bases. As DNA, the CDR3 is TGCAGTGCCTCTCGTGCCGGGACGGGGAACACTGAAGCTTTCTTT. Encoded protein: CSASRAGTGNTEAFF.

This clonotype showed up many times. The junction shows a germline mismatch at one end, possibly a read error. CDR3 sequence reads: CAGRVSPTSYEQYF. Here the CDR3 DNA reads TGTGCCGGCAGGGTATCCCCCACTTCCTACGAGCAGTACTTC. The chain employs TRBV11-2 and TRBJ2-7, with D possibly matching TRBD1 (5 bases). The germline CDR1 and CDR2 sequences are SGHAT and FQNNGV. This CDR3 has 14 amino acids.

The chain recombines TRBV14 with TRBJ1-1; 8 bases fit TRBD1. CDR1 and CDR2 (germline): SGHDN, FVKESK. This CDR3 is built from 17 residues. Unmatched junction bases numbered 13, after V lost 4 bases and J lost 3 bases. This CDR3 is CASSPRTGLGWDTEAFF. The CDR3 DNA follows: TGTGCCAGCAGCCCTCGGACAGGGTTGGGGTGGGACACTGAAGCTTTCTTT.

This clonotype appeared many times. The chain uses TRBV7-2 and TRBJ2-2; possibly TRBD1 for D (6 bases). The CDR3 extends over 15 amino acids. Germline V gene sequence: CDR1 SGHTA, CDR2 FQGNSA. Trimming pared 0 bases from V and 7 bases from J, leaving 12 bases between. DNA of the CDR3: TGTGCCAGCAGCTTAGCACAGGGCACCGGCGGGGAGCTGTTTTTT. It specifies CASSLAQGTGGELFF.

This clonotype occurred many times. CDR3 amino acids: CASSPGLAGFDRDEQFF. As DNA, the CDR3 is TGTGCCAGCAGCCCGGGACTAGCGGGATTCGATAGGGATGAGCAGTTCTTC. The chain combines TRBV11-1 with TRBJ2-1, with 13 bases aligning to TRBD2. The CDR3 contains 17 residues. Germline V gene lookup returns CDR1 SGHAT and CDR2 FQDESV (reference sequence). The V segment lost 5 bases and the J segment 8 bases; nucleotides outside the gene matches: 12.

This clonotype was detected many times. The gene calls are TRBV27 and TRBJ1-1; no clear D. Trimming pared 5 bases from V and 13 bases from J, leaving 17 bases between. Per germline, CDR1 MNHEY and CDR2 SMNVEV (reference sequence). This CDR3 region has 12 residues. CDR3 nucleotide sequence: TGTGCCAGCAGTAGAGGGCAGGCGGAGGTTTTCTTT. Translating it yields CASSRGQAEVFF.

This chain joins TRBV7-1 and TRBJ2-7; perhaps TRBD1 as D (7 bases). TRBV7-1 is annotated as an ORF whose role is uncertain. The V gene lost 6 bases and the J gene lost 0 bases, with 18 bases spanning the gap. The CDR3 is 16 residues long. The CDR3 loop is CASRPPGGGTSYEQYF. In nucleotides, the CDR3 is TGTGCCAGCAGGCCCCCCGGAGGGGGCACCTCCTACGAGCAGTACTTC.

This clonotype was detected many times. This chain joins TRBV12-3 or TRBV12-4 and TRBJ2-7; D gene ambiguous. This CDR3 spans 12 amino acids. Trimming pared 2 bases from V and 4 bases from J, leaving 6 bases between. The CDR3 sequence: CASSLQLYEQYF. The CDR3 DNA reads TGTGCCAGCAGTTTACAGTTATACGAGCAGTACTTC.

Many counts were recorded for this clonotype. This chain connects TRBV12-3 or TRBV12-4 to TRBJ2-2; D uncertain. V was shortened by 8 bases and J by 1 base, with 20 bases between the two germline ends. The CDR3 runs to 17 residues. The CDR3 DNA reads TGTGCCAGCTACTCCCCTGGGTCCTGGGGGAACACCGGGGAGCTGTTTTTT. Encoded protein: CASYSPGSWGNTGELFF.

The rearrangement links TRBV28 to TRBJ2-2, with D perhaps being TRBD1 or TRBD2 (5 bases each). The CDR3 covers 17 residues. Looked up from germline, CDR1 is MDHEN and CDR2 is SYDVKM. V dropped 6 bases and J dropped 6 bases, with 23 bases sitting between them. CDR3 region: CASSYYLIEGQSGELFF. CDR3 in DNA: TGTGCCAGCAGCTATTACTTAATCGAGGGGCAGTCCGGGGAGCTGTTTTTT.

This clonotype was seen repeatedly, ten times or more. CDR3 sequence reads: CASTSTGKSSYEQYF. CDR3 in DNA: TGTGCCAGCACCTCAACAGGGAAGAGCTCCTACGAGCAGTACTTC. The rearrangement joins TRBV7-9 to TRBJ2-7; D may be TRBD1 (6 bases). Germline CDR1 and CDR2: SEHNR and FQNEAQ (reference sequence). The CDR3 covers 15 residues. V lost 7 bases, J lost 0 bases, and 16 bases lay in between. Full variable domain (remainder filled in from reference TRBV7-9 and TRBJ2-7): DTGVSQNPRHKITKRGQNVTFRCDPISEHNRLYWYRQTLGQGPEFLTYFQNEAQLEKSRLLSDRFSAERPKGSFSTLEIQRTEQGDSAMYLCASTSTGKSSYEQYFGPGTRLTVT.

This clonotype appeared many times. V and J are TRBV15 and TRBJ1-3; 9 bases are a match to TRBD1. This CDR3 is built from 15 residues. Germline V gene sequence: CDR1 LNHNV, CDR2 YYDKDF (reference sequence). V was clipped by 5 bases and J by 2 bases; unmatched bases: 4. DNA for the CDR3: TGTGCCACCAGCGTCGACAGGGGGACTGGAAACACCATATATTTT. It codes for CATSVDRGTGNTIYF.

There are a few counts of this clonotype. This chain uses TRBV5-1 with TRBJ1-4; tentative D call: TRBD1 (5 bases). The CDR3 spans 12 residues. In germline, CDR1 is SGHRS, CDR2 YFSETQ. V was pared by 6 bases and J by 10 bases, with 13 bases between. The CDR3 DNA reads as TGCGCCAGCATGGGAGGGACGGGAAAACTGTTTTTT. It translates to CASMGGTGKLFF.

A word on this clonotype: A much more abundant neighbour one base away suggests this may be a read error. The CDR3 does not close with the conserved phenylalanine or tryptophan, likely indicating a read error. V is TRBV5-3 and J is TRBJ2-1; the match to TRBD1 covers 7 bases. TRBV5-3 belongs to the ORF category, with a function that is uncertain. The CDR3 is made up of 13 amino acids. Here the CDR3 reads CASSLTGTREQFS. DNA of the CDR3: TGTGCCAGCAGCTTGACAGGGACGAGAGAGCAGTTCTCC.

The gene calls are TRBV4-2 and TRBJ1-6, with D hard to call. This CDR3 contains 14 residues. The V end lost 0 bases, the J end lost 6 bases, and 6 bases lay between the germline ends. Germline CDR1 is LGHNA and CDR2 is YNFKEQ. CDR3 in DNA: TGTGCCAGCAGCCAAGATTTCTCTAATTCACCCCTCCACTTT. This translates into CASSQDFSNSPLHF.

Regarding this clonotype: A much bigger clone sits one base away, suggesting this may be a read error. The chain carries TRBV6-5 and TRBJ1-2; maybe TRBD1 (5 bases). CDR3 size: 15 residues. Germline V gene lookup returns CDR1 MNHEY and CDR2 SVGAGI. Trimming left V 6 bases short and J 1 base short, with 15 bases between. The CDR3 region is CASSWMGGGNYGYTF. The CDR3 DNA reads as TGTGCCAGCAGCTGGATGGGGGGGGGTAACTATGGCTACACCTTC.

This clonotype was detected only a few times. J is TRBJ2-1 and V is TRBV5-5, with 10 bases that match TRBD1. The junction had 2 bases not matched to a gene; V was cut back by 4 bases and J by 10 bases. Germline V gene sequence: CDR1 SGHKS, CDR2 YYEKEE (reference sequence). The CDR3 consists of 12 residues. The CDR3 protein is CASSKDRGEQFF. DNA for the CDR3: TGTGCCAGCAGCAAGGACAGGGGGGAGCAGTTCTTC.

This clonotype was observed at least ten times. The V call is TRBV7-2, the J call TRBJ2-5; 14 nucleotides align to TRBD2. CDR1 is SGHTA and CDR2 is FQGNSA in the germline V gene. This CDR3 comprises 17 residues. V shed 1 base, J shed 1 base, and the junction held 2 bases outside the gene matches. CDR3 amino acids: CASSLVGTSGGQETQYF. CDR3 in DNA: TGTGCCAGCAGCTTAGTGGGGACTAGCGGGGGCCAAGAGACCCAGTACTTC. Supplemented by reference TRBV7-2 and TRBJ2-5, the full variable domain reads GAGVSQSPSNKVTEKGKDVELRCDPISGHTALYWYRQSLGQGLEFLIYFQGNSAPDKSGLPSDRFSAERTGGSVSTLTIQRTQQEDSAVYLCASSLVGTSGGQETQYFGPGTRLLVL.

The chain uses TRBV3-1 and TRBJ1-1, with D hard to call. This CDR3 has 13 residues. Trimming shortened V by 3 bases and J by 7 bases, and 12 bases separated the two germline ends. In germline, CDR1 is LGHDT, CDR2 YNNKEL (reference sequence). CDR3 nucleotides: TGTGCCAGCAGCCAGGTGGCGGGCGGTGAAGCTTTCTTT. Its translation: CASSQVAGGEAFF.

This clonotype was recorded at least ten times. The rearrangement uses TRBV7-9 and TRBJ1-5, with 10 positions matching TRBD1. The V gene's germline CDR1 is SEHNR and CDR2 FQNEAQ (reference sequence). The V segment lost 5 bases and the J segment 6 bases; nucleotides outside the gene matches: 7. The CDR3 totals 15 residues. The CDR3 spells CASSERQGALQPQHF. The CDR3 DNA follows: TGTGCCAGCAGCGAAAGACAGGGGGCTCTTCAGCCCCAGCATTTT.

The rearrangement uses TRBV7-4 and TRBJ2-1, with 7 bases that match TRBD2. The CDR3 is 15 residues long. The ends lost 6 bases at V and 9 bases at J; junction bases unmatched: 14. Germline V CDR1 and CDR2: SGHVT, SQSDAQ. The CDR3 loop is CASSLSGSGRSEQFF. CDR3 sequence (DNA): TGTGCCAGCAGTCTTAGCGGATCCGGGAGGAGTGAGCAGTTCTTC.

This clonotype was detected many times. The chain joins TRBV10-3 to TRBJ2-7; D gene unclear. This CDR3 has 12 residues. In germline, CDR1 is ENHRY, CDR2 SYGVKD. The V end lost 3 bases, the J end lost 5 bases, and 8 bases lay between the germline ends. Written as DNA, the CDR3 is TGTGCCATCAGTGAACTCCGCGACGAGCAGTACTTC. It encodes CAISELRDEQYF.

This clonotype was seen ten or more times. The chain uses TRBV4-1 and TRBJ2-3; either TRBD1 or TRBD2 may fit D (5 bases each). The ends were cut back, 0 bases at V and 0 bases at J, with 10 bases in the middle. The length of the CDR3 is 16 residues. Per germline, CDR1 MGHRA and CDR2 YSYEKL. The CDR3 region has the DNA TGCGCCAGCAGCCAAGATCGGGGCGGGAGCACAGATACGCAGTATTTT. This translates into CASSQDRGGSTDTQYF.

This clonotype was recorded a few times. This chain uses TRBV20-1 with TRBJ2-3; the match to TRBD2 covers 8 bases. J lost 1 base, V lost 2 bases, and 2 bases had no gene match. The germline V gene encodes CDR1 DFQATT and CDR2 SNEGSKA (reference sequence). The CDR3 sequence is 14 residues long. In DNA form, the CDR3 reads TGCAGTGCTAGATCGACTAGCGGCACAGATACGCAGTATTTT. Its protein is CSARSTSGTDTQYF.

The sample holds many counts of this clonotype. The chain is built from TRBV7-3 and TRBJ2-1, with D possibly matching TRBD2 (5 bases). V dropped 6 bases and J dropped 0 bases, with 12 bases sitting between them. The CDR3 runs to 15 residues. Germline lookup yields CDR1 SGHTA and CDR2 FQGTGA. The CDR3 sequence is CASSPSRSSYNEQFF. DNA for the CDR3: TGTGCCAGCAGTCCTAGCCGGAGCTCCTACAATGAGCAGTTCTTC.

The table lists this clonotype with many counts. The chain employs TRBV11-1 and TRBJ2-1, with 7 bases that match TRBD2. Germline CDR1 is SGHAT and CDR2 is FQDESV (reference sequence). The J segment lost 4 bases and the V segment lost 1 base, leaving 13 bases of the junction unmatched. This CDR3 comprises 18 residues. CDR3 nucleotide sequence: TGTGCCAGCAGCTTAGGTAGGTCTAGGTCTAGCGGATACAATGAGCAGTTCTTC. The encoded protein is CASSLGRSRSSGYNEQFF.

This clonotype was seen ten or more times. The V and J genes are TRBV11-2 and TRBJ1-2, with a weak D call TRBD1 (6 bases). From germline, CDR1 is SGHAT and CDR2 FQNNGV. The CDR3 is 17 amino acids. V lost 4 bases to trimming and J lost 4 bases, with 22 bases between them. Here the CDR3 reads CASSSTGSVGRTYGYTF. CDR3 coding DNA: TGTGCCAGCAGCTCGACAGGTTCGGTAGGGCGAACCTATGGCTACACCTTC.